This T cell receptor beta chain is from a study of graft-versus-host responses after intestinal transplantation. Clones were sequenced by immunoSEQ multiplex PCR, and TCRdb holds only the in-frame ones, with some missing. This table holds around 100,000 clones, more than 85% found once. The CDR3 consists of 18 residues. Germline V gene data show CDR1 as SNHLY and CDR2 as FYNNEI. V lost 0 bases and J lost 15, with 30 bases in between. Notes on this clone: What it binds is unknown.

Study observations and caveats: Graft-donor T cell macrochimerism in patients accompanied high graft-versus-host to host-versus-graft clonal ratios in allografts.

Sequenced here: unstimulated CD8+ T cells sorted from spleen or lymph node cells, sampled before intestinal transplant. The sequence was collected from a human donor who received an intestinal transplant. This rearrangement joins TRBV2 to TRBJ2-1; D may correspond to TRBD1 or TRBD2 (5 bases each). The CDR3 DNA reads TGTGCCAGCAGTGAAGCTTATAGGGGTCTACACCCCGGGATGAGCGGGTTCTTC. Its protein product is CASSEAYRGLHPGMSGFF.